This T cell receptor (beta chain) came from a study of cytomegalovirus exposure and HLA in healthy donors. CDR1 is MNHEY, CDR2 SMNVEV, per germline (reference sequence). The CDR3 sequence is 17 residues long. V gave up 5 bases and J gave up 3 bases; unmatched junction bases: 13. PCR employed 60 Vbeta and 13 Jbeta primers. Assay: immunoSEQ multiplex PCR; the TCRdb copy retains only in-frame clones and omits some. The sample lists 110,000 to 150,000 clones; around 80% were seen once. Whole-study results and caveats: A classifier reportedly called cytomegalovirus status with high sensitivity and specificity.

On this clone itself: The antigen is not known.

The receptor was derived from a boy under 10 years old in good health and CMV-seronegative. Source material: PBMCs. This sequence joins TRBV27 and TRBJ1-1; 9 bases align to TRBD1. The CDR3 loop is CASSIRTGGAGDTEAFF. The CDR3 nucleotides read TGTGCCAGCAGTATCCGCACAGGGGGCGCAGGGGACACTGAAGCTTTCTTT.